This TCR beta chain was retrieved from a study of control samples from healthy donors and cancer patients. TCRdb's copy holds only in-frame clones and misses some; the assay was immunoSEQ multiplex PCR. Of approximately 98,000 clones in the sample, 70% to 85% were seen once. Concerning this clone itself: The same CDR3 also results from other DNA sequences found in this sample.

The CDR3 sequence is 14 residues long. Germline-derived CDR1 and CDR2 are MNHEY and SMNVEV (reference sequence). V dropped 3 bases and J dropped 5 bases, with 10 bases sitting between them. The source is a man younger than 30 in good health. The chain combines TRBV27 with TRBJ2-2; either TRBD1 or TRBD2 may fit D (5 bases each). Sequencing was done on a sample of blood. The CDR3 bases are TGTGCCAGCAGTTTCGGGGCAGCTACCGGGGAGCTGTTTTTT. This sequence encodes CASSFGAATGELFF.